One sample yielded the 13 T cell receptor beta chains listed below, sequenced in a study of T cells in localized non-small cell lung cancer. The repertoire was sequenced with immunoSEQ multiplex PCR; TCRdb's copy has only in-frame clones and lacks some. The data hold over 25,000 clones, with over 65% observed a single time. The sample consisted of peripheral blood, taken before any cancer treatment. The receptors shown here come from a male donor aged 60 or older with stage II squamous cell lung carcinoma.

V is TRBV14 and J is TRBJ2-7, with 7 bases identical to TRBD1. Germline V gives CDR1 SGHDN, CDR2 FVKESK. The CDR3 is 13 amino acids. V lost 0 bases and J lost 8; bases outside the gene matches: 4. DNA of the CDR3: TGTGCCAGCAGCCAAGATTTAGGGGGCCAGCAGTACTTC. Translated, it gives CASSQDLGGQQYF.

The chain uses TRBV14 and TRBJ2-7; tentative D call: TRBD1 (6 bases). The CDR3 sequence is 13 residues long. Trimming removed 2 bases from V and 8 bases from J, with 13 bases in between. CDR1 SGHDN and CDR2 FVKESK come from the germline V gene. CDR3 sequence reads: CASSQSVQGKQYF. In DNA form, the CDR3 reads TGTGCCAGCAGCCAATCCGTACAGGGAAAGCAGTACTTC.

The rearrangement uses TRBV10-3 and TRBJ1-3, with a tentative D call TRBD1 (6 bases). Trimming took off 2 bases at V and 1 base at J, with 15 bases between the two ends. CDR1 is ENHRY and CDR2 is SYGVKD in the germline V gene. The CDR3 extends over 17 amino acids. The CDR3 protein is CAISETLRGLSGNTIYF. DNA of the CDR3: TGTGCCATCAGTGAGACACTCAGGGGACTTTCTGGAAACACCATATATTTT.

The chain joins TRBV7-9 to TRBJ1-3; 8 bases align to TRBD1. The V gene end was trimmed by 3 bases and the J gene end by 1 base; junction bases not matched to a gene: 5. The CDR3 has 16 amino acids. Germline V gene lookup returns CDR1 SEHNR and CDR2 FQNEAQ (reference sequence). The CDR3 DNA sequence: TGTGCCAGCAGCTTCCTTCAGGGGGCTTCTGGAAACACCATATATTTT. This encodes CASSFLQGASGNTIYF.

This chain joins TRBV6-5 and TRBJ1-2; maybe TRBD1 (6 bases). Germline V gene lookup returns CDR1 MNHEY and CDR2 SVGAGI. The CDR3 extends over 15 amino acids. Trimming took off 7 bases at V and 2 bases at J, with 17 bases between the two ends. This CDR3 reads CASTSPRQANYGYTF. In DNA, the CDR3 is TGTGCCAGCACTTCCCCCAGACAGGCAAACTATGGCTACACCTTC.

The chain couples TRBV29-1 to TRBJ2-3; a weak D match, TRBD2 (7 bases). Trimming took 3 bases from V and 5 from J, leaving 12 bases between them. The CDR3 is 13 residues long. Germline V gives CDR1 SQVTM, CDR2 ANQGSEA. CDR3 bases: TGCAGCGTTGACATTAGGGGGGGAGATACGCAGTATTTT. This sequence encodes CSVDIRGGDTQYF.

The genes are TRBV5-1 and TRBJ1-1, with 7 bases aligning to TRBD1. There are 13 residues in the CDR3. Germline CDR1 and CDR2: SGHRS and YFSETQ. After removal of 4 bases from V and 8 bases from J, the junction contained 8 bases not matched to a gene. CDR3 sequence reads: CASSPGTANEAFF. The CDR3 coding sequence is TGCGCCAGCAGCCCCGGGACAGCTAACGAAGCTTTCTTT.

J is TRBJ2-7 and V is TRBV7-8; 8 positions match TRBD2. Germline loops: CDR1 SGHVS, CDR2 FQNEAQ. The CDR3 length is 15 residues. Trimming at V came to 5 bases and at J to 7 bases, leaving 13 bases not matched to a gene. The CDR3 reads CASSVRGGARGEQYF. Written as DNA, the CDR3 is TGTGCCAGCAGCGTACGGGGGGGGGCCCGCGGTGAGCAGTACTTC.

This clone was seen a handful of times. The chain carries TRBV11-2 and TRBJ1-4; TRBD1 is a possible D gene (6 bases). CDR3 size: 16 residues. Trimming left V 7 bases short and J 4 bases short, with 19 bases between. The germline V gene has CDR1 SGHAT and CDR2 FQNNGV. The CDR3 spells CASTRARDNYNEKLFF. In DNA, the CDR3 is TGTGCCAGCACCCGCGCCCGGGACAACTATAATGAAAAACTGTTTTTT. The full variable domain, in which reference TRBV11-2 and TRBJ1-4 provide the parts outside the CDR3, is EAGVAQSPRYKIIEKRQSVAFWCNPISGHATLYWYQQILGQGPKLLIQFQNNGVVDDSQLPKDRFSAERLKGVDSTLKIQPAKLEDSAVYLCASTRARDNYNEKLFFGSGTQLSVL.

The gene calls are TRBV7-9 and TRBJ1-1; D uncertain. The V end lost 6 bases, the J end lost 0 bases, and 20 bases lay between the germline ends. Germline V gene lookup returns CDR1 SEHNR and CDR2 FQNEAQ (reference sequence). This CDR3 has 17 amino acids. CDR3 protein: CASSRTTVGRMNTEAFF. The CDR3 nucleotides are TGTGCCAGCAGTAGAACTACTGTCGGGAGAATGAACACTGAAGCTTTCTTT.

This clone was counted only a few times. The V call is TRBV5-1, the J call TRBJ2-7; 11 nucleotides line up with TRBD1. Germline CDR1 reads SGHRS; CDR2 reads YFSETQ. CDR3 length: 14 amino acids. V lost 4 bases to trimming and J lost 2 bases; unmatched junction nucleotides: 2. The CDR3 coding sequence is TGCGCCAGCAGCCCGGGACAGGGGGCCTACGAGCAGTACTTC. The encoded protein is CASSPGQGAYEQYF.

This sequence joins TRBV5-7 and TRBJ1-5; no clear D gene. TRBV5-7 qualifies as an ORF whose function is uncertain. Trimming removed 4 bases from V and 3 bases from J, with 8 bases in between. The CDR3 runs to 13 residues. The CDR3 nucleotides are TGTGCCAGCAGCCCCCGCCCCAATCAGCCCCAGCATTTT. It translates to CASSPRPNQPQHF.

V gene TRBV2 combines with J gene TRBJ1-2; 11 bases map to TRBD1. The CDR3 is 15 residues long. V was pared by 4 bases and J by 1 base, with 2 bases of the junction left unmatched. From germline, CDR1 is SNHLY and CDR2 FYNNEI. The CDR3 region is CASSGGQGGNYGYTF. Written as DNA, the CDR3 is TGTGCCAGCAGTGGGGGACAGGGGGGTAACTATGGCTACACCTTC.